A single sample gave rise to the 28 T cell receptor beta chains below, sequenced in a study of shared clonotypes between healthy human individuals (TCRdb year 2020). The library was produced with the immunoSEQ multiplex PCR assay. Held by TCRdb, this immuneACCESS table contains in-frame sequences only and omits some clones. Under half of the omission traces to an unresolved V gene where checked; the cause of the rest is unknown. In all, the sample holds a few hundred thousand clones, and roughly 97% of those were seen once. Of the sample, roughly 0.05% is held by the ten largest clones. Sequenced: naive CD4+ T cells sorted from blood. What this sample's cell subset or site label stands for: CD45RA+ positively selected. The origin of the receptors is a woman in her 30s in good health.

The J gene is TRBJ2-7, the V gene TRBV28; maybe TRBD1 (6 bases). The length of the CDR3 is 14 residues. In germline, CDR1 is MDHEN, CDR2 SYDVKM. Trimming removed 4 bases at V and 2 bases at J, with 12 bases between. CDR3 in amino acids: CASSSTGQTYEQYF. The CDR3 nucleotides read TGTGCCAGCAGTTCTACTGGACAGACCTACGAGCAGTACTTC.

The gene calls are TRBV7-6 and TRBJ2-6; D is perhaps TRBD1 or TRBD2 (5 bases each). The V and J ends lost 4 bases and 4 bases respectively, with 23 bases between them. The CDR3 runs to 19 residues. Germline assignment: CDR1 SGHVS and CDR2 FNYEAQ. The CDR3 DNA reads as TGTGCCAGCAGCTCGCCTAAGGGGCGGGCTGGTTCGGGGGCCAACGTCCTGACTTTC. This sequence encodes CASSSPKGRAGSGANVLTF.

This sequence joins TRBV5-1 and TRBJ2-1; 11 bases map to TRBD2. V lost 4 bases, J lost 7 bases, and 4 bases stayed unmatched. The CDR3 spans 14 residues. CDR1 is SGHRS and CDR2 is YFSETQ in the germline V gene. Written as DNA, the CDR3 is TGCGCCAGCAGCCCGACTAGCGGGACGAATGAGCAGTTCTTC. It translates to CASSPTSGTNEQFF.

The rearrangement uses TRBV5-5 and TRBJ1-1; D unresolved. CDR3 length: 14 amino acids. Germline values: CDR1 SGHKS, CDR2 YYEKEE (reference sequence). The ends were cut back, 0 bases at V and 4 bases at J, with 10 bases in the middle. The CDR3 coding sequence is TGTGCCAGCAGCTTGGTGGTGACGAGCACTGAAGCTTTCTTT. It codes for CASSLVVTSTEAFF.

The J gene is TRBJ1-5, the V gene TRBV19, with D possibly matching TRBD1 (5 bases). The V gene lost 7 bases and the J gene lost 0 bases, with 19 bases spanning the gap. The CDR3 is 17 amino acids. Germline CDR1 is LNHDA and CDR2 is SQIVND (reference sequence). CDR3 DNA sequence: TGTGCCAGTAACAGCCCTCCTTCGACAGATAGCAATCAGCCCCAGCATTTT. It specifies CASNSPPSTDSNQPQHF.

This clone was seen once. CDR3 loop: CASSYGTGGLLGTEAFF. The CDR3 DNA is TGTGCCAGCAGCTACGGGACAGGAGGACTATTGGGAACTGAAGCTTTCTTT. J is TRBJ1-1 and V is TRBV7-2; 8 nucleotides match TRBD1. Germline trimming cut 4 bases from V and 5 bases from J; bases unmatched to any gene: 15. Germline V CDR1 and CDR2: SGHTA, FQGNSA. This CDR3 is built from 17 residues.

The rearrangement uses TRBV10-2 and TRBJ2-7; D uncertain. In germline, CDR1 is WSHSY, CDR2 SAAADI. The CDR3 spans 13 residues. Between the trimmed V and J ends, which lost 3 bases and 4 bases, there was a span of 10 bases. The CDR3 region is CASSESRNYEQYF. CDR3 in DNA: TGCGCCAGCAGTGAATCCCGAAATTACGAGCAGTACTTC.

The genes are TRBV2 and TRBJ2-1; TRBD1 matches at 9 bases. The germline V gene has CDR1 SNHLY and CDR2 FYNNEI. Losses at the gene ends were 8 bases for V and 5 bases for J; bases not matched to a gene: 10. The CDR3 extends over 15 amino acids. CDR3 amino acids: CASPGTGYKHNEQFF. DNA of the CDR3: TGTGCCAGCCCGGGGACAGGGTACAAGCACAATGAGCAGTTCTTC.

The genes are TRBV7-3 and TRBJ2-7; 9 nucleotides line up with TRBD2. Losses at the gene ends were 1 base for V and 7 bases for J; bases not matched to a gene: 8. CDR3 size: 15 residues. CDR1 is SGHTA, CDR2 FQGTGA, per germline. CDR3 residues: CASSLIAGGPGEQYF. The CDR3 region has the DNA TGTGCCAGCAGCTTAATCGCGGGAGGGCCGGGGGAGCAGTACTTC.

V usage is TRBV5-1 and J usage is TRBJ2-2; no clear D. The germline V gene encodes CDR1 SGHRS and CDR2 YFSETQ. CDR3 length equals 14 residues. Trimming took 3 bases from V and 4 from J, leaving 10 bases between them. The CDR3 sequence: CASSSERVTGELFF. In DNA, the CDR3 is TGCGCCAGCAGCTCCGAGCGAGTCACCGGGGAGCTGTTTTTT.

V usage is TRBV6-5 and J usage is TRBJ1-1; 8 positions agree with TRBD1. The CDR3 sequence is 14 residues long. With V trimmed by 8 bases and J by 3 bases, 8 bases remained unmatched. Germline values: CDR1 MNHEY, CDR2 SVGAGI. The CDR3 bases are TGTGCCAGCGCTTCAGGGGGCGCGGACACTGAAGCTTTCTTT. Protein sequence: CASASGGADTEAFF.

The chain carries TRBV7-2 and TRBJ2-7; D possibly corresponds to TRBD2 (5 bases). This CDR3 comprises 14 residues. Trimming removed 1 base from V and 3 bases from J, with 10 bases in between. CDR1 is SGHTA and CDR2 is FQGNSA in the germline V gene. The DNA of the CDR3 is TGTGCCAGCAGCTTAGGGGGAGACCACTACGAGCAGTACTTC. It specifies CASSLGGDHYEQYF.

This rearrangement joins TRBV5-1 to TRBJ2-1; TRBD2 matches at 8 bases. Germline V gene sequence: CDR1 SGHRS, CDR2 YFSETQ. The CDR3 is 17 residues long. V lost 4 bases to trimming and J lost 8 bases; unmatched junction nucleotides: 17. The DNA for the CDR3 is TGCGCCAGCAGCCCTCCGGGGGGGGCAACGACGAGCGATGAGCAGTTCTTC. As protein: CASSPPGGATTSDEQFF.

The chain recombines TRBV28 with TRBJ1-6; D gene ambiguous. CDR1 MDHEN and CDR2 SYDVKM come from the germline V gene. Trimming left V 8 bases short and J 10 bases short, with 18 bases between. The CDR3 is made up of 14 amino acids. CDR3 loop: CASLPSGGGSPLHF. The CDR3 bases are TGTGCCAGCCTCCCGAGCGGAGGAGGGTCACCCCTCCACTTT.

V is TRBV11-2 and J is TRBJ2-1; the match to TRBD2 covers 9 bases. Germline lookup yields CDR1 SGHAT and CDR2 FQNNGV. The CDR3 has 15 residues. The ends lost 4 bases at V and 9 bases at J; junction bases unmatched: 10. CDR3 amino acids: CASSSAVAGVGEQFF. The CDR3, as DNA: TGTGCCAGCAGCTCCGCGGTAGCGGGAGTTGGTGAGCAGTTCTTC.

The chain is built from TRBV5-4 and TRBJ2-2; maybe TRBD1 (5 bases). Germline CDR1 is SGHNT and CDR2 is YYREEE (reference sequence). This CDR3 spans 16 amino acids. The germline V and J ends were trimmed by 0 bases and 5 bases, with 14 bases remaining between them. This CDR3 is CASSLVAGPQTGELFF. CDR3 in DNA: TGTGCCAGCAGCTTGGTGGCAGGGCCTCAAACCGGGGAGCTGTTTTTT.

The chain couples TRBV27 to TRBJ2-3, with D possibly matching TRBD2 (7 bases). The CDR3 totals 12 residues. Germline V gene lookup returns CDR1 MNHEY and CDR2 SMNVEV (reference sequence). V lost 8 bases to trimming and J lost 5 bases, with 11 bases between them. The CDR3 protein is CASGGAGDTQYF. The CDR3 DNA reads TGTGCCAGCGGGGGGGCGGGAGATACGCAGTATTTT.

This clone appeared a single time. This chain uses TRBV28 with TRBJ2-7; 7 nucleotides agree with TRBD1. The CDR3 runs to 17 residues. The J segment lost 0 bases and the V segment lost 6 bases, leaving 14 bases of the junction unmatched. Germline V gene data show CDR1 as MDHEN and CDR2 as SYDVKM. CDR3: CASRRQGLRSRSYEQYF. The CDR3, as DNA: TGTGCCAGCAGGAGACAGGGCCTGAGATCGCGCTCCTACGAGCAGTACTTC.

J is TRBJ2-1 and V is TRBV5-1; no clear D. Between the trimmed V and J ends, which lost 1 base and 8 bases, there was a span of 10 bases. CDR3 length: 13 residues. Germline V gene data show CDR1 as SGHRS and CDR2 as YFSETQ. The DNA for the CDR3 is TGCGCCAGCAGCTTGAGGCCAGATGATGAGCAGTTCTTC. It translates to CASSLRPDDEQFF.

The chain is built from TRBV19 and TRBJ2-6, with 9 positions matching TRBD1. The germline CDR1 and CDR2 sequences are LNHDA and SQIVND (reference sequence). The CDR3 sequence is 15 residues long. V lost 10 bases to trimming and J lost 2 bases; unmatched junction nucleotides: 6. Written as DNA, the CDR3 is TGTGCCACCAGGAACAGGGGGCCTGGGGCCAACGTCCTGACTTTC. This sequence encodes CATRNRGPGANVLTF.

V usage is TRBV10-3 and J usage is TRBJ2-1; 8 bases are a match to TRBD2. Germline values: CDR1 ENHRY, CDR2 SYGVKD. The CDR3 has 14 amino acids. V lost 7 bases and J lost 2; bases outside the gene matches: 4. The DNA of the CDR3 is TGTGCCATCACTGCGGGAGGCGCCTACAATGAGCAGTTCTTC. Translated: CAITAGGAYNEQFF.

This clone was recorded once. V gene TRBV5-1 combines with J gene TRBJ2-7; 9 bases line up with TRBD1. CDR3 length equals 14 residues. Germline V gene data show CDR1 as SGHRS and CDR2 as YFSETQ. J was trimmed by 1 base and V by 5 bases; bases with no gene match: 4. The CDR3: CASSETGGSYEQYF. The CDR3, as DNA: TGCGCCAGCAGTGAGACAGGGGGTTCCTACGAGCAGTACTTC.

The chain uses TRBV19 and TRBJ2-7, with a tentative D call TRBD2 (5 bases). CDR1 is LNHDA, CDR2 SQIVND, per germline (reference sequence). The CDR3 consists of 13 residues. V lost 5 bases and J 2 bases, leaving 10 bases between the germline ends. The chain's CDR3 is CASSPSTTYEQYF. CDR3 DNA sequence: TGTGCCAGTAGTCCTAGCACGACCTACGAGCAGTACTTC.

V and J are TRBV11-2 and TRBJ2-1; 10 positions match TRBD2. Losses at the gene ends were 6 bases for V and 9 bases for J; bases not matched to a gene: 11. This CDR3 has 15 amino acids. CDR1 SGHAT and CDR2 FQNNGV come from the germline V gene. The DNA for the CDR3 is TGTGCCAGCAGTCCGGCTAGCGGGAGTTTCGGTGAGCAGTTCTTC. Amino acid sequence: CASSPASGSFGEQFF. Using reference TRBV11-2 and TRBJ2-1 for the parts outside the CDR3, the full variable domain is EAGVAQSPRYKIIEKRQSVAFWCNPISGHATLYWYQQILGQGPKLLIQFQNNGVVDDSQLPKDRFSAERLKGVDSTLKIQPAKLEDSAVYLCASSPASGSFGEQFFGPGTRLTVL.

This chain uses TRBV28 with TRBJ1-2; TRBD1 might be the D (5 bases). The ends were cut back, 7 bases at V and 8 bases at J, with 14 bases in the middle. This CDR3 spans 12 amino acids. Germline values: CDR1 MDHEN, CDR2 SYDVKM. In nucleotides, the CDR3 is TGTGCCAGCACCCCGGCGGGGGTGGGCTACACCTTC. Translated, it gives CASTPAGVGYTF.

CDR3 bases: TGTGCCAGTAGTTTCTTCGCGAACACCGGGGAGCTGTTTTTT. It yields the protein CASSFFANTGELFF. The chain couples TRBV19 to TRBJ2-2; D uncertain. The CDR3 loop spans 14 amino acids. Looked up from germline, CDR1 is LNHDA and CDR2 is SQIVND (reference sequence). Trimming removed 5 bases from V and 0 bases from J, with 7 bases in between.

J is TRBJ2-6 and V is TRBV12-5; D is perhaps TRBD1 (6 bases). Germline assignment: CDR1 LGHNT and CDR2 FRNRAP. Trimming shortened V by 9 bases and J by 0 bases, and 12 bases separated the two germline ends. This CDR3 is 15 amino acids long. DNA for the CDR3: TGTGCTAGGGGGGCGCCGGGCTCTGGGGCCAACGTCCTGACTTTC. The encoded protein is CARGAPGSGANVLTF.

The chain is built from TRBV7-2 and TRBJ2-7, with 7 bases that match TRBD2. V was clipped by 4 bases and J by 0 bases; unmatched bases: 6. CDR3 length equals 15 residues. Germline V gene data show CDR1 as SGHTA and CDR2 as FQGNSA. CDR3 sequence reads: CASSSPGLYSYEQYF. In nucleotides, the CDR3 is TGTGCCAGCAGCTCGCCGGGACTATACTCCTACGAGCAGTACTTC.